The 13 T cell receptor beta chains given below trace back to one sample, sequenced in a study of T cells after yellow fever vaccination. A single record per CDR3 protein comes from TCRdb applying MiXCR to the 5' RACE reads. The data show about 230,000 distinct CDR3 sequences, approximately 6.7% seen once. The material was CD4+ T cells sorted from PBMCs, obtained on the day of the yellow fever booster vaccination. The receptors come from a man aged 25 to 45 who received the YFV17D yellow fever vaccine.

This clonotype was seen repeatedly, ten times or more. The V gene is TRBV20-1, the J gene TRBJ1-1, with D maybe TRBD1 (6 bases). The CDR3 loop spans 11 amino acids. The germline V and J ends were trimmed by 8 bases and 6 bases, with 13 bases remaining between them. CDR1 and CDR2 (germline): DFQATT, SNEGSKA (reference sequence). CDR3 loop: CSTGEGAEAFF. CDR3 DNA: TGCAGTACGGGGGAGGGGGCTGAAGCTTTCTTT.

The sample holds many counts of this clonotype. The chain recombines TRBV27 with TRBJ2-1; D is perhaps TRBD1 (5 bases). Germline CDR1 is MNHEY and CDR2 is SMNVEV (reference sequence). With 2 bases removed from V and 8 bases from J, the gap between germline ends came to 7 bases. CDR3 length: 12 amino acids. The CDR3 region is CASSLQGDEQFF. DNA of the CDR3: TGTGCCAGCAGTTTACAAGGGGATGAGCAGTTCTTC.

The chain has TRBV12-3 or TRBV12-4 and TRBJ2-5; D may be TRBD2 (5 bases). Trimming cost V 10 bases and J 4 bases, with 16 bases left between them. The CDR3 contains 13 residues. The CDR3 nucleotides are TGTGCCACCCAAGGGAGACTACGAGAGACCCAGTACTTC. Its protein is CATQGRLRETQYF.

The rearrangement joins TRBV19 to TRBJ2-1; 10 bases agree with TRBD2. Germline lookup yields CDR1 LNHDA and CDR2 SQIVND (reference sequence). Trimming took 6 bases from V and 7 from J; bases not matched to a gene: 3. The CDR3 spans 13 residues. CDR3 in DNA: TGTGCCAGTAGGGGACTAGCGACAAATGAGCAGTTCTTC. It encodes CASRGLATNEQFF.

The table lists this clonotype with many counts. V and J are TRBV5-6 and TRBJ2-3; D uncertain. This CDR3 has 14 residues. The germline V gene encodes CDR1 SGHDT and CDR2 YYEEEE. V lost 1 base to trimming and J lost 5 bases, with 11 bases between them. The CDR3 nucleotides are TGTGCCAGCAGCTTGACTACCTATGGAGATACGCAGTATTTT. This sequence encodes CASSLTTYGDTQYF.

The V call is TRBV6-1, the J call TRBJ2-1, with D unclear. CDR3 length equals 15 residues. In germline, CDR1 is MNHNS, CDR2 SASEGT. V was shortened by 7 bases and J by 3 bases, with 16 bases between the two germline ends. The CDR3, as DNA: TGTGCCAGCACCCCCGACTCCGGTAGCTACAATGAGCAGTTCTTC. Amino acids: CASTPDSGSYNEQFF.

The gene calls are TRBV5-1 and TRBJ1-1; TRBD1 is a possible D gene (5 bases). CDR3 length equals 14 residues. Trimming pared 0 bases from V and 5 bases from J, leaving 11 bases between. CDR1 is SGHRS, CDR2 YFSETQ, per germline. CDR3: CASSLEGTATEAFF. The CDR3 DNA is TGCGCCAGCAGCTTGGAAGGGACGGCGACTGAAGCTTTCTTT.

This clonotype was seen ten or more times. The chain carries TRBV20-1 and TRBJ2-5; D may be TRBD1 or TRBD2 (5 bases each). V shed 3 bases and J shed 2 bases, with 16 bases lying between them. The germline V gene encodes CDR1 DFQATT and CDR2 SNEGSKA (reference sequence). This CDR3 has 15 residues. The CDR3 region has the DNA TGCAGTGCTAGGGGACCGAACGGAAAACAAGAGACCCAGTACTTC. Amino acid sequence: CSARGPNGKQETQYF.

The chain carries TRBV4-1 and TRBJ2-7; TRBD2 matches 10 bases. From germline, CDR1 is MGHRA and CDR2 YSYEKL. The ends lost 0 bases at V and 5 bases at J; junction bases unmatched: 7. The CDR3 is 16 amino acids. Here the CDR3 DNA reads TGCGCCAGCAGCCAAGAAAAACTAGCGGGAATTCACGAGCAGTACTTC. Translating gives CASSQEKLAGIHEQYF.

In its sample, this clonotype was seen a few times. The J gene is TRBJ2-1, the V gene TRBV7-2, with 12 positions matching TRBD2. Germline V gene sequence: CDR1 SGHTA, CDR2 FQGNSA. The CDR3 totals 18 residues. V lost 4 bases and J lost 5; bases outside the gene matches: 12. CDR3 in DNA: TGTGCCAGCAGCTCCAAATTAGTCGGACTAGCGGGAAACAATGAGCAGTTCTTC. Its protein product is CASSSKLVGLAGNNEQFF. The full variable domain, in which reference TRBV7-2 and TRBJ2-1 provide the parts outside the CDR3, is GAGVSQSPSNKVTEKGKDVELRCDPISGHTALYWYRQSLGQGLEFLIYFQGNSAPDKSGLPSDRFSAERTGGSVSTLTIQRTQQEDSAVYLCASSSKLVGLAGNNEQFFGPGTRLTVL.

The V call is TRBV29-1, the J call TRBJ2-3, with 14 bases fitting TRBD2. V shed 2 bases and J 5 bases; nucleotides not matched to a gene: 12. Per the germline V gene, CDR1 is SQVTM and CDR2 is ANQGSEA. The CDR3 has 18 residues. The CDR3 loop is CSVERLKTSGRGGDTQYF. DNA of the CDR3: TGCAGCGTTGAAAGGTTAAAGACTAGCGGGAGGGGAGGAGATACGCAGTATTTT.

The genes are TRBV3-1 and TRBJ1-2; D not certain. V was pared by 4 bases and J by 0 bases, with 12 bases between. CDR1 and CDR2 from the germline V gene are LGHDT and YNNKEL (reference sequence). The CDR3 is 15 amino acids. The CDR3 sequence: CASSLGRHSNYGYTF. The CDR3 bases are TGTGCCAGCAGCCTCGGACGGCACTCTAACTATGGCTACACCTTC.

This clonotype occurred many times. The J gene is TRBJ2-6, the V gene TRBV27, with D uncertain. The germline CDR1 and CDR2 sequences are MNHEY and SMNVEV (reference sequence). CDR3 size: 15 residues. V lost 6 bases and J 4 bases, leaving 13 bases between the germline ends. Here the CDR3 DNA reads TGTGCCAGCAGCCTCAGCTTATCCGGGGCCAACGTCCTGACTTTC. Translation gives CASSLSLSGANVLTF.